This T cell receptor (beta chain) was identified in a study of cytomegalovirus exposure and HLA in healthy donors. Notes on this clone: What it binds is unknown.

Study-wide results and caveats: Rates of TCR association differed by HLA locus in a later analysis, with DRB1 highest and HLA-C lowest. Immune exposure information available was restricted to CMV serostatus. Association of 15,000 to 20,000 TCR beta sequences with HLA alleles was found at 0.05 false discovery rate in a later analysis. Productive rates of about 90% or about 30% were seen for most TCR beta V segments in an earlier analysis.

This PCR relied on a set of 60 Vbeta primers and 13 Jbeta primers. Sequencing was performed with immunoSEQ multiplex PCR; in TCRdb, only in-frame clones are kept and a portion is missing. The sample holds roughly 200,000 clones, more than 60% seen once. V was pared by 0 bases and J by 8 bases, with 5 bases of the junction left unmatched. The CDR3 consists of 14 residues. CDR1 and CDR2 from the germline V gene are SGHKS and YYEKEE (reference sequence). The gene calls are TRBV5-5 and TRBJ2-3; 8 bases agree with TRBD1. This TCR was recovered from an older woman in good health and CMV-seropositive. The sequencing sample was made of PBMCs. CDR3 DNA: TGTGCCAGCAGCTTGGGGACAGGGTTGGGTACGCAGTATTTT. This codes for CASSLGTGLGTQYF.